This T cell receptor (beta chain) was profiled in a study of blood T cell repertoires in COVID-19 (dated by TCRdb to between 2020 and 2021). Regarding the complete study: The collaborator samples originated in the United States, Italy and Spain and spanned the acute and convalescent phases of COVID-19. The prospective study material was composed of cDNA or gDNA derived from T cells, B-cell-depleted T cells, or PBMCs. The dataset comprised deeply sampled blood TCRbeta repertoires from subjects exposed to, actively infected with, or recovered from COVID-19. A freely available public database, intended as a resource for researchers studying the immune response to SARS-CoV-2, is where the repertoires were released. Samples came from the ongoing ImmuneRACE study (first 160 participants) plus 1,254 subjects from 6 global collaborators. Sample metadata almost always included a de-identified subject ID, COVID-19 status, age in years and sex. Where available, HLA class I and class II types were taken from metadata supplied by the sample provider and were not determined by assay-based typing. Here is what the overall study found, with its caveats: The quantity of clinical and demographic metadata differed by source and by participant and was supplied without curation.

Collaborating institutions collected whole blood in K2EDTA tubes following their own protocols. Collaborator samples were shipped for TCRbeta analysis as frozen whole blood, isolated PBMCs, or DNA extracted from either sample type. The V end gives up 1 base and the J end 7 bases, leaving 16 bases in the junction not matched to a gene. Spanning cysteine to phenylalanine, the CDR3 consists of 17 amino acids. CDR3 DNA only is kept here, 51 bases in frame from base 1. Reading the germline V gene gives CDR1 MNHNS and CDR2 SASEGT. TCRbeta CDR3 regions were amplified from genomic DNA using the immunoSEQ Assay, a bias-controlled multiplex PCR. The paper's processing steps were these. Nucleated cell counts per sample were estimated from amplification of reference gene primers within the assay. To quantify the absolute abundance of each unique TCRbeta CDR3 rearrangement, sequence reads were collapsed and filtered. For each sample, productive Simpson clonality was calculated as the square root of Simpson's diversity index over productive rearrangements. As stored in TCRdb, this immuneACCESS dataset retains in-frame rearrangements with V and J assigned. A fraction of the clones does not appear; measured against another copy, unresolved V genes explain less than half of the discrepancy, and the remainder lacks a known reason. The V and J calls and clone size were taken over from that table, and D and trimming were inferred from the DNA. The sample table contains about 160,000 clones; only one count was recorded for roughly 80% of them. The ten largest account for 7% to 9% of the sample.

For this clone: Its antigen has not been determined. Per-base quality was not reported, and no clone a single base away is much larger than it.

The V gene is TRBV6-1 and the J gene is TRBJ2-7; 7 middle bases align to TRBD1. Sequenced sample: peripheral blood. This sequence was found in a man between 60 and 75 years old with acute or convalescent COVID-19. The nucleotide sequence is given as TGTGCCAGCAGTGAAGACTCTTTCGACAGGGTGGTGAGGGAGCAGTACTTC. It is translated as CASSEDSFDRVVREQYF.